This T cell receptor (beta chain) emerged from a study of breast tumors, draining lymph nodes, adjacent tissues. Study results and caveats: Compared with basal-like, luminal-like tumors shared significantly more repertoire with nontumor tissue. Tumor repertoires ranked between lymph nodes and nontumor tissue in diversity, with V and J gene preferences. Tumor T cell lymph node origin was a supported hypothesis, not proven.

MiXCR was run by TCRdb on the multiplex PCR reads, yielding one entry per CDR3 protein. The sample includes approximately 180,000 distinct CDR3 sequences, roughly a third seen only once; the top ten take 3% to 4.5%. This CDR3 has 14 amino acids. Germline V gene data show CDR1 as SEHNR and CDR2 as FQNEAQ (reference sequence). Concerning this clonotype: The antigen is not known. The CDR3 carries no conserved terminal phenylalanine or tryptophan, so it likely arises from a read error.

The lymph nodes were axillary draining lymph nodes from breast cancer patients. This chain uses TRBV7-9 with TRBJ2-5, with D perhaps TRBD1 (6 bases). Sequenced material: axillary lymph node tissue. The sequence was collected from a female donor with breast cancer. Some clones in this sample may be carry-over from other donors' samples. The CDR3 is CTSSLYRDQETQYL. The CDR3 nucleotides read TGTACCAGCAGTCTATACAGGGACCAAGAGACCCAGTACCTC.